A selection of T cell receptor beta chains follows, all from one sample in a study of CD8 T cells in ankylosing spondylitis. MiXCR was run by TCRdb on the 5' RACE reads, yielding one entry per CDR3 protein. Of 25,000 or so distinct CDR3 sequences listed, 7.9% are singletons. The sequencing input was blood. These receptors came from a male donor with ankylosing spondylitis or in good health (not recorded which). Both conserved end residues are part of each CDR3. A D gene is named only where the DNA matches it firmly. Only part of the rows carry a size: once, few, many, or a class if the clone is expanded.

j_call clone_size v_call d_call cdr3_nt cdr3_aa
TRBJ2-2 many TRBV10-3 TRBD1 TGTGCCGTCCGGGACAGACTCACCGGGGAGCTGTTTTTT CAVRDRLTGELFF
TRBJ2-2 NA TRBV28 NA TGTGCCAGCAGGAACCCCACTCCGAACACCGGGGAGCTGTTTTTT CASRNPTPNTGELFF
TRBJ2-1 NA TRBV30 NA TGTGCCTGGAGCGGGGTGCGAGGGAGTCCTTACAATGAGCAGTTCTTC CAWSGVRGSPYNEQFF
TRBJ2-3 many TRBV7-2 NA TGTGCCAGCAGCTCCCCTGGGGCGGATACGCAGTATTTT CASSSPGADTQYF
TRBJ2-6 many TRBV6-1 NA TGTGCCAGTAGGGACTCTGGGGCCAACGTCCTGACTTTC CASRDSGANVLTF
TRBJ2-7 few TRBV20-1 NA TGCAGTGCTAGAGCACCTAGCGCCGTTTCCGAGCAGTACTTC CSARAPSAVSEQYF
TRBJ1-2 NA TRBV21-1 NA TGTGCCAGCAGCAAAGAGGGGCAATATGGCTACACCTTC CASSKEGQYGYTF
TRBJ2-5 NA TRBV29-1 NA TGCAGCGTTGGGCCGCGGGGGACACCCCAAGAGACCCAGTACTTC CSVGPRGTPQETQYF
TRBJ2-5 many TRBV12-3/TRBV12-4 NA TGTGCCAGCAGTGTCCGGGTTTCCCAAGAGACCCAGTACTTC CASSVRVSQETQYF
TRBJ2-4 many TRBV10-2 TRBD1 TGCGCCAGCAGTGAGCGCGGCCGGACAGGGAGCCTAGAAAACATTCAGTACTTC CASSERGRTGSLENIQYF
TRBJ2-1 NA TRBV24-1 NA TGTGCCACCAGTGGGAGAGACAATGAGCAGTTCTTC CATSGRDNEQFF
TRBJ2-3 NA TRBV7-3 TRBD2 TGTGCCAGCAGCTTAACGGCAGCGGGGCGCGGGGCAGATACGCAGTATTTT CASSLTAAGRGADTQYF
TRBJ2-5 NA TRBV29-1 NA TGCAGCGCCGGGGACCTCCTAGAGACCCAGTACTTC CSAGDLLETQYF
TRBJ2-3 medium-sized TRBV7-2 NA TGTGCCAGCAGCTTAGTGGTAGGAGGTCCAGATACGCAGTATTTT CASSLVVGGPDTQYF
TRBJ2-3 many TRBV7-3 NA TGTGCCAGCAGCTCCGAGGGGGGACGCACAGATACGCAGTATTTT CASSSEGGRTDTQYF
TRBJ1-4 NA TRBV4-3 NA TGCGCCAGCAGCCAACAGGGGACTAATGAAAAACTGTTTTTT CASSQQGTNEKLFF
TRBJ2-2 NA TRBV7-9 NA TGTGCCAGCACAGTCGGCCCTAACACCGGGGAGCTGTTTTTT CASTVGPNTGELFF
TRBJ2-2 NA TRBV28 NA TGTGCCAGCACAGGGACGGTTGGGGAGCTGTTTTTT CASTGTVGELFF
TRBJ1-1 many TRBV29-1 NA TGCAGCGCTTGGGGGGGAATGAACACTGAAGCTTTCTTT CSAWGGMNTEAFF
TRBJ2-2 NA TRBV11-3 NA TGTGCCAGCAGCTTAGGCGCCGGGGAGCTGTTTTTT CASSLGAGELFF
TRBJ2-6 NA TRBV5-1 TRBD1 TGCGCCAGCAGCTTGACAGGGGGTCTCTCTGGGGCCAACGTCCTGACTTTC CASSLTGGLSGANVLTF
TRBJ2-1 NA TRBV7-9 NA TGTGCCAGCAGCTCCCCGATGTCCTACAATGAGCAGTTCTTC CASSSPMSYNEQFF
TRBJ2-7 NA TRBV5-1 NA TGCGCCAGCGGACGGGACAACGACTACGAGCAGTACTTC CASGRDNDYEQYF
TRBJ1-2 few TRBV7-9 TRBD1 TGTGCCAGCAGCTCTCTCAACTACGGGACAGCGGGAGGCTACACCTTC CASSSLNYGTAGGYTF
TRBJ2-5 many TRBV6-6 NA TGTGCCAGCAGTCCCTGGGGGGCGGGGCAAGAGACCCAGTACTTC CASSPWGAGQETQYF
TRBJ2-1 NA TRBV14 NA TGTGCCAGCAGCCATCTCGGGGGCACCGCCCACAATGAGCAGTTCTTC CASSHLGGTAHNEQFF
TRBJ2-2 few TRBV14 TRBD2 TGTGCCAGCAGCCCGTTTTTGGGACAGGGACTAGCGGGGAACCCGAACACCGGGGAGCTGTTTTTT CASSPFLGQGLAGNPNTGELFF
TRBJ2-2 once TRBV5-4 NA TGTGCCAGCAGCACGACTAGAACGAACACCGGGGAGCTGTTTTTT CASSTTRTNTGELFF
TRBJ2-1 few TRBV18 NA TGTGCCAGCTCCCCGGGCAATGAGCAGTTCTTC CASSPGNEQFF
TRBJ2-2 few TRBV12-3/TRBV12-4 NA TGTGCCAGCAGCCCGGACAAACCCACCGGGGAGCTGTTTTTT CASSPDKPTGELFF
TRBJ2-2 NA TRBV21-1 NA TGTGCCAGCAGCAAAGGAAAGGAAATAACGAACACCGGGGAGCTGTTTTTT CASSKGKEITNTGELFF
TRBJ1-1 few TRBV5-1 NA TGCGCCAGCAGCTTCCCCGTCGGGGACACTGAAGCTTTCTTT CASSFPVGDTEAFF
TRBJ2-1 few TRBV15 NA TGTGCCACCAGCAGAGACCTGGAGCAGTTCTTC CATSRDLEQFF
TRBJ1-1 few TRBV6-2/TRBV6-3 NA TGTGCCAGCAGTTGGAACACTGAAGCTTTCTTT CASSWNTEAFF
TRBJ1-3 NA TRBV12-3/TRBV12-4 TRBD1 TGTGCCAGCGGATCCCAAGACAGGGCGGCTGGAAACACCATATATTTT CASGSQDRAAGNTIYF
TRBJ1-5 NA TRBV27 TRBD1 TGTGCCAGCAGTCCCCAGGACAGGCAGGATCAGCCCCAGCATTTT CASSPQDRQDQPQHF
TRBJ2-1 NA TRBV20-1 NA TGCAGTGCTAGAAGGCAGGGTTACAATGAGCAGTTCTTC CSARRQGYNEQFF
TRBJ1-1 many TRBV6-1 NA TGTGCCAGCCTTCAACTCCCGAACACTGAAGCTTTCTTT CASLQLPNTEAFF
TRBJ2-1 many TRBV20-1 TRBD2 TGCAGTGCTAGAGATCCGGCGGGAGAGCTTTACAATGAGCAGTTCTTC CSARDPAGELYNEQFF
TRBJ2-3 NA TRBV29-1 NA TGCAGCGCCCTCAGGGGGGGGTCCGGCACAGATACGCAGTATTTT CSALRGGSGTDTQYF
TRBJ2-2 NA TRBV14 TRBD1 TGTGCCAGCAGCCAAGTGACAGGGCTGAACACCGGGGAGCTGTTTTTT CASSQVTGLNTGELFF
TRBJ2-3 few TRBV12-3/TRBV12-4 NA TGTGCCAGCAGTTTAGGCGGGGAGGCAGATACGCAGTATTTT CASSLGGEADTQYF
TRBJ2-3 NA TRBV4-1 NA TGCGCCAGCAGCCCGCGGGGCGTTGAGGTAACAGATACGCAGTATTTT CASSPRGVEVTDTQYF
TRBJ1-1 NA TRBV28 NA TGTGCCAGCAGCCGAGGCGGGGTTTTGAACACTGAAGCTTTCTTT CASSRGGVLNTEAFF
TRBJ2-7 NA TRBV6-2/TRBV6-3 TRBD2 TGTGCCAGCAGTCCGACTAGCGGGGGGGTCGGCGAGCAGTACTTC CASSPTSGGVGEQYF
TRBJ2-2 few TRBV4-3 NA TGCGCCAGCAGCCAGACCAGGGGTTCCGGGGAGCTGTTTTTT CASSQTRGSGELFF
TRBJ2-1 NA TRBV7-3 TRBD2 TGTGCCAGCAGCTCACCTCCCGGGACTAGCGGGAGCAATGAGCAGTTCTTC CASSSPPGTSGSNEQFF
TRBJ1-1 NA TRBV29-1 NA TGCAGCGTTTTACGGCGGGGCGGGGAAGCTTTCTTT CSVLRRGGEAFF
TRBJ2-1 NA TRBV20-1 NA TGCAGTGCTGGTAGACCCGAAACCTACAATGAGCAGTTCTTC CSAGRPETYNEQFF
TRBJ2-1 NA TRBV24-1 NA TGTGCCACCAGTGACAATAGGGCGTACAATGAGCAGTTCTTC CATSDNRAYNEQFF
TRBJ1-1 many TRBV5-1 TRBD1 TGCGCCAGCACCCCCCCAGGGGGGGGACTGAACACTGAAGCTTTCTTT CASTPPGGGLNTEAFF
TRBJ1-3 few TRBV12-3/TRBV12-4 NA TGTGCCAGCAGCCCCCCCACCTATTTT CASSPPTYF
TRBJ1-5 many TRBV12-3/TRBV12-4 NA TGTGCCAGCAGCCGCCCGTGTAGCGGATGTGTTCTAGGCAATCAGCCCCAGCATTTT CASSRPCSGCVLGNQPQHF
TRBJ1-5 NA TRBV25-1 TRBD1 TGTGCCAGCGGGGACAGGGACGGGCAGCCCCAGCATTTT CASGDRDGQPQHF
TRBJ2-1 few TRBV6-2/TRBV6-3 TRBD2 TGTGCCAGCAGTACGCGGACTAGCGTCGCCAATGAGCAGTTCTTC CASSTRTSVANEQFF